Listed here are 3 T cell receptor beta chains from one sample, sequenced in a study of regulatory T cells in long-lasting Graves disease. The TCR beta library used iRepertoire HTBI primers with Arm-PCR amplification of CDR3. In TCRdb, the multiplex PCR reads were re-called with MiXCR into one record per CDR3 protein. The data hold some 400,000 distinct CDR3 sequences, with just under 15% observed a single time. The time point denotes: newly diagnosed GD, antithyroid drugs for less than 3 months. Extracted PBMC RNA gave rise to the TCR library. In addition, the sample was reused for a study of T cells in Graves' hyperthyroidism and ophthalmopathy.

The sequenced sample was peripheral blood mononuclear cells (PBMCs), obtained at new diagnosis, from a patient treated with antithyroid drugs. The receptor source for this set is a woman aged 25 to 39 with Graves disease.

This clonotype was counted between two and nine times. V usage is TRBV7-2 and J usage is TRBJ2-1, with D tentatively TRBD1 (5 bases). CDR1 is SGHTA, CDR2 FQGNSA, per germline. This CDR3 has 15 residues. V lost 0 bases and J 3 bases, leaving 9 bases between the germline ends. The CDR3 loop is CASSLAWGGYNEQFF. The CDR3 region has the DNA TGTGCCAGCAGCTTAGCTTGGGGCGGCTACAATGAGCAGTTCTTC.

The table lists this clonotype with many counts. The chain employs TRBV27 and TRBJ1-2, with unresolved D. There are 12 residues in the CDR3. The V and J ends lost 5 bases and 8 bases respectively, with 12 bases between them. Per germline, CDR1 MNHEY and CDR2 SMNVEV (reference sequence). In DNA, the CDR3 is TGTGCCAGCAGTCCGGGCGGGAGCGGCTACACCTTC. This encodes CASSPGGSGYTF.

This clonotype was observed many times. The chain links TRBV3-1 to TRBJ1-5; 7 nucleotides match TRBD1. This CDR3 contains 15 residues. V shed 1 base, J shed 5 bases, and the junction held 5 bases outside the gene matches. Germline V lookup: CDR1 LGHDT, CDR2 YNNKEL (reference sequence). CDR3 DNA sequence: TGTGCCAGCAGCCAAGTGGACAGGTGGGATCAGCCCCAGCATTTT. Its translation is CASSQVDRWDQPQHF.